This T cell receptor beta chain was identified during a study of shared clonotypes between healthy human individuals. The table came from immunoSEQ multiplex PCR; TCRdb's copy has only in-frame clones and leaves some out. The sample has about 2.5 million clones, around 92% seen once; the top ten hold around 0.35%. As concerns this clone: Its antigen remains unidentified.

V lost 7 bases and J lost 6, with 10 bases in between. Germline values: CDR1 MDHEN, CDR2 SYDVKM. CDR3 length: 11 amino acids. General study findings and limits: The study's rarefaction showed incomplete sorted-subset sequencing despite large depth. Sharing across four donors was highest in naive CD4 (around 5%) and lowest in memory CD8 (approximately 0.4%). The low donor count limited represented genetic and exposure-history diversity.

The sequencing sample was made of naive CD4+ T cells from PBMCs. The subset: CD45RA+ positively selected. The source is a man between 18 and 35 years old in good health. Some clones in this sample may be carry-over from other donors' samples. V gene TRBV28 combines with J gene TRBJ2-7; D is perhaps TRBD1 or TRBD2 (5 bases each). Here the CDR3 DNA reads TGTGCCAGCACCCAGGGAGTCGAGCAGTACTTC. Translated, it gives CASTQGVEQYF.